This T cell receptor (beta chain) is drawn from a study of tissue T cells after allogeneic stem cell transplantation. Sequencing was performed with immunoSEQ multiplex PCR; in TCRdb, only in-frame clones are kept and a portion is missing. The top ten hold under 4.5% of the sample, which has fewer than 30,000 clones, 85% seen once. This CDR3 region has 13 residues. The germline CDR1 and CDR2 sequences are SGHDT and YYEEEE. The junction had 6 bases not matched to a gene; V was cut back by 7 bases and J by 3 bases. The rearrangement joins TRBV5-6 to TRBJ1-1, with TRBD1 matching over 7 bases. The sequence was collected from a woman aged 18-55 years who later had graft-versus-host disease after an allogeneic stem cell transplant. The sequences come from blood, collected before transplantation. The CDR3 loop is CASGGTDHTEAFF. Written as DNA, the CDR3 is TGTGCCAGCGGGGGGACAGATCACACTGAAGCTTTCTTT.